One and the same sample provided the 14 T cell receptor beta chains below, sequenced in a study of blood T cells in healthy people across ages. The use of a sample-barcoded 5' primer and a J-beta primer mix characterized a second PCR of roughly 6 to 11 cycles. TCRdb independently ran MiXCR on the 5' RACE reads; one entry per CDR3 protein. The sample comprises about 780,000 distinct CDR3 sequences, about a quarter of which are singletons, and around 3% rests with the top ten. These data were also reused for a study on T cells of mothers and their children.

The sample taken for sequencing was blood. These receptors were collected from a boy under 18 in good health.

The CDR3 nucleotides are TGTGCCAGCAGTTCCCGACAGGGGGTATACGGCTACACCTTC. It translates to CASSSRQGVYGYTF. V is TRBV12-3 or TRBV12-4 and J is TRBJ1-2; 9 bases are a match to TRBD1. The CDR3 extends over 14 amino acids. J gave up 8 bases and V 4 bases, and 8 bases lay outside the gene matches.

The genes are TRBV2 and TRBJ2-7, with D maybe TRBD1 (6 bases). From germline, CDR1 is SNHLY and CDR2 FYNNEI. V was trimmed by 6 bases and J by 2 bases, leaving 14 bases between them. The CDR3 runs to 14 residues. DNA of the CDR3: TGTGCCAGCAGCCGGCTGACAGGTACCTACGAGCAGTACTTC. Translating gives CASSRLTGTYEQYF.

There are a few counts of this clonotype. Compared with germline, one end of the junction differs, possibly owing to a read error. The chain uses TRBV5-1 and TRBJ2-5; no firm D call. Germline V CDR1 and CDR2: SGHRS, YFSETQ. The CDR3 spans 14 residues. Written as DNA, the CDR3 is TGCGCCAGCAGCTTGGTGAGCAGCCAAGAGACCCAGTGCTTC. It specifies CASSLVSSQETQCF.

The chain recombines TRBV10-3 with TRBJ2-7; no firm D call. The CDR3 consists of 14 residues. The V end was cut by 0 bases, the J end by 3 bases, with 9 bases between. Germline CDR1 and CDR2: ENHRY and SYGVKD. The CDR3 DNA is TGTGCCATCAGTGAGTCGACGACTTACTACGAGCAGTACTTC. This sequence encodes CAISESTTYYEQYF.

This clonotype came up a few times. This chain links TRBV6-2 or TRBV6-3 with TRBJ1-5; D possibly corresponds to TRBD1 (6 bases). The CDR3 length is 17 residues. Germline V CDR1 and CDR2: MNHEY, SVGEGT. V lost 0 bases to trimming and J lost 1 base, with 13 bases between them. CDR3 loop: CASSYSRTALSNQPQHF. CDR3 DNA sequence: TGTGCCAGCAGTTACTCGAGGACAGCCCTCAGCAATCAGCCCCAGCATTTT.

This clonotype was seen more than once but under ten times. The V call is TRBV7-8, the J call TRBJ1-4, with 7 nucleotides matching TRBD1. The CDR3 is made up of 13 amino acids. Per germline, CDR1 SGHVS and CDR2 FQNEAQ. The V and J ends lost 8 bases and 7 bases, in that order; junction bases with no gene match: 7. The CDR3 here is CASAGGAGEKLFF. CDR3 DNA sequence: TGTGCCAGCGCAGGGGGTGCGGGTGAAAAACTGTTTTTT.

The chain combines TRBV5-5 with TRBJ1-6; a weak D match, TRBD1 (6 bases). Germline loops: CDR1 SGHKS, CDR2 YYEKEE (reference sequence). V lost 4 bases to trimming and J lost 7 bases, with 12 bases between them. This CDR3 has 14 amino acids. The CDR3 DNA is TGTGCCAGCAGCGCCGGGACACTAAATTCACCCCTCCACTTT. Protein sequence: CASSAGTLNSPLHF.

This rearrangement joins TRBV5-1 to TRBJ1-4; D unresolved. The V gene lost 1 base and the J gene lost 6 bases, with 10 bases spanning the gap. From germline, CDR1 is SGHRS and CDR2 YFSETQ. The CDR3 spans 14 residues. In nucleotides, the CDR3 is TGCGCCAGCAGCTTGACCTGGGCGGATGAAAAACTGTTTTTT. Its translation: CASSLTWADEKLFF.

The table lists this clonotype with a few counts. This rearrangement joins TRBV11-3 to TRBJ2-1, with 7 bases matching TRBD2. V shed 1 base and J 5 bases; nucleotides not matched to a gene: 5. This CDR3 spans 15 amino acids. In germline, CDR1 is SGHNT, CDR2 YENEEA. Here the CDR3 reads CASSLGLADDNEQFF. DNA for the CDR3: TGTGCCAGCAGCTTAGGTCTAGCGGACGACAATGAGCAGTTCTTC.

A few counts support this clonotype. This chain uses TRBV3-1 with TRBJ2-7, with D uncertain. Trimming removed 2 bases from V and 4 bases from J, with 9 bases in between. Per germline, CDR1 LGHDT and CDR2 YNNKEL (reference sequence). The CDR3 has 13 residues. The CDR3 region is CASSQNLGYEQYF. DNA of the CDR3: TGTGCCAGCAGCCAAAATCTCGGGTACGAGCAGTACTTC.

This clonotype was seen more than once but under ten times. The chain employs TRBV9 and TRBJ2-3; D unresolved. CDR1 is SGDLS and CDR2 is YYNGEE in the germline V gene. The V end lost 0 bases, the J end lost 6 bases, and 8 bases lay between the germline ends. This CDR3 region has 13 residues. The CDR3 bases are TGTGCCAGCAGCGTAGAAGTGGGCGATACGCAGTATTTT. Protein: CASSVEVGDTQYF.

The chain combines TRBV20-1 with TRBJ2-6, with TRBD1 as a possible D gene (5 bases). CDR3 length: 16 amino acids. The V end was cut by 3 bases, the J end by 0 bases, with 12 bases between. Germline CDR1 and CDR2: DFQATT and SNEGSKA (reference sequence). The CDR3 DNA sequence: TGCAGTGCTAGCCCATCCAGGGCCTCTGGGGCCAACGTCCTGACTTTC. It yields the protein CSASPSRASGANVLTF.

The chain is built from TRBV7-8 and TRBJ2-5; 11 positions match TRBD2. Germline CDR1 and CDR2: SGHVS and FQNEAQ. Losses at the gene ends were 5 bases for V and 4 bases for J; bases not matched to a gene: 9. CDR3 length: 16 residues. CDR3 in amino acids: CASSPKRLAGGETQYF. The CDR3 bases are TGTGCCAGCAGCCCGAAGAGGCTAGCGGGGGGAGAGACCCAGTACTTC.

This clonotype is medium-sized by share. The chain links TRBV28 to TRBJ1-5, with a possible D match to TRBD1 (5 bases). V was trimmed by 6 bases and J by 2 bases, leaving 14 bases between them. In germline, CDR1 is MDHEN, CDR2 SYDVKM. The CDR3 loop spans 15 amino acids. The CDR3 loop reads CASRPEGNGNQPQHF. CDR3 DNA: TGTGCCAGCAGACCGGAGGGGAATGGCAATCAGCCCCAGCATTTT.